These 18 T cell receptor beta chains originate from one sample sequenced in a study of CD4 T cells in relation to SARS-CoV-2 and coronaviruses. Before the COVID-19 pandemic, during about 2010-2019, CD4+ T cells were taken from unexposed donors. Isolation of CD4+ T cells took place after 10 days in culture. The antigens of these receptors remain unknown. Clones were sequenced by immunoSEQ multiplex PCR, and TCRdb holds only the in-frame ones, with some missing. The sample includes tens of thousands of clones, around 80% of them seen just once. Sequenced: CD4+ T cells from PBMCs, cultured in vitro. Receptors originate from a human donor in good health.

This clone was counted only a few times. The CDR3 loop reads CASSGGTVLGDEQFF. The DNA for the CDR3 is TGTGCCAGCAGCGGAGGGACAGTCCTTGGAGATGAGCAGTTCTTC. V gene TRBV7-9 combines with J gene TRBJ2-1; possible D gene TRBD1, 7 bases. The CDR3 consists of 15 residues. Per germline, CDR1 SEHNR and CDR2 FQNEAQ (reference sequence). With 5 bases removed from V and 8 bases from J, the gap between germline ends came to 19 bases.

The rearrangement uses TRBV4-3 and TRBJ2-5, with D tentatively TRBD1 (6 bases). CDR1 and CDR2 from the germline V gene are LGHNA and YSLEER. This CDR3 has 14 residues. The V end lost 4 bases, the J end lost 4 bases, and 13 bases lay between the germline ends. This CDR3 reads CASSRTGTGETQYF. The CDR3 coding sequence is TGCGCCAGCAGCCGTACAGGGACCGGAGAGACCCAGTACTTC.

This chain uses TRBV27 with TRBJ2-7, with TRBD2 matching 7 bases. Germline V lookup: CDR1 MNHEY, CDR2 SMNVEV (reference sequence). The CDR3 runs to 14 residues. J was trimmed by 5 bases and V by 4 bases; bases with no gene match: 8. The CDR3 bases are TGTGCCAGCAGTTATCGGGGGGTTTATAACGAGCAGTACTTC. It codes for CASSYRGVYNEQYF.

The V call is TRBV19, the J call TRBJ2-1; a weak D match, TRBD2 (6 bases). Trimming cost V 4 bases and J 3 bases, with 16 bases left between them. Germline loops: CDR1 LNHDA, CDR2 SQIVND (reference sequence). This CDR3 is 16 amino acids long. The CDR3 is CASSRQTSPNYNEQFF. The CDR3 nucleotides are TGTGCCAGTAGTAGGCAAACTAGCCCCAACTACAATGAGCAGTTCTTC.

The J gene is TRBJ1-1, the V gene TRBV4-2; D is unresolved. Trimming took 1 base from V and 0 from J, leaving 12 bases between them. Germline assignment: CDR1 LGHNA and CDR2 YNFKEQ. The CDR3 contains 16 residues. CDR3 loop: CASSQVFIGMNTEAFF. CDR3 DNA: TGTGCCAGCAGCCAAGTATTCATCGGGATGAACACTGAAGCTTTCTTT.

The chain employs TRBV27 and TRBJ2-5; TRBD2 might be the D (5 bases). CDR1 and CDR2 (germline): MNHEY, SMNVEV (reference sequence). The CDR3 loop spans 13 amino acids. Trimming shortened V by 3 bases and J by 5 bases, and 10 bases separated the two germline ends. The DNA for the CDR3 is TGTGCCAGCAGTTTCCGGGGTCGGGAGACCCAGTACTTC. It specifies CASSFRGRETQYF.

The J gene is TRBJ2-7, the V gene TRBV21-1; the table's D call, TRBD1, was not checked against the DNA. TRBV21-1 is marked as a pseudogene. CDR3 size: 11 residues. CDR3 in DNA: TGTGCCAGCCCAACGAACAGCGAGCAGTACTTC. Residues: CASPTNSEQYF.

This clone appeared a single time. The chain links TRBV6-2 or TRBV6-3 to TRBJ1-5, with D possibly TRBD1 on 5 matching bases. CDR3 length equals 13 residues. CDR1 and CDR2 (germline): MNHEY, SVGEGT. V gave up 6 bases and J gave up 2 bases, with 8 bases separating them. The CDR3 loop is CASSRVRNQPQHF. CDR3 nucleotide sequence: TGTGCCAGCAGCAGGGTTCGCAATCAGCCCCAGCATTTT.

This chain links TRBV18 with TRBJ2-7; D call uncertain. V was clipped by 3 bases and J by 0 bases, with 12 bases between them. The CDR3 sequence is 15 residues long. The germline CDR1 and CDR2 sequences are KGHSH and LQKENI. CDR3 amino acids: CASSPPSSSSYEQYF. The CDR3 DNA is TGTGCCAGCTCACCCCCTTCGTCGAGCTCCTACGAGCAGTACTTC.

This clone has only a few counts. The gene calls are TRBV7-8 and TRBJ2-1; possibly TRBD2 for D (6 bases). This CDR3 is 15 amino acids long. The germline CDR1 and CDR2 sequences are SGHVS and FQNEAQ. V dropped 5 bases and J dropped 0 bases, with 11 bases sitting between them. The CDR3: CASSRDSGSYNEQFF. Here the CDR3 DNA reads TGTGCCAGCAGCCGAGATAGCGGCTCCTACAATGAGCAGTTCTTC.

The chain uses TRBV6-5 and TRBJ1-2; 7 positions match TRBD1. Germline values: CDR1 MNHEY, CDR2 SVGAGI. Trimming cost V 7 bases and J 8 bases; bases outside gene matches: 7. The CDR3 consists of 12 residues. DNA of the CDR3: TGTGCCAGCACCAGGGGGGTTGGCGGCTACACCTTC. As protein: CASTRGVGGYTF.

V usage is TRBV5-4 and J usage is TRBJ2-2, with 8 nucleotides matching TRBD2. V lost 1 base to trimming and J lost 5 bases; unmatched junction nucleotides: 4. CDR3 size: 15 residues. The germline CDR1 and CDR2 sequences are SGHNT and YYREEE (reference sequence). This CDR3 reads CASSLFGGDTGELFF. The CDR3 region has the DNA TGTGCCAGCAGCTTGTTCGGGGGGGATACCGGGGAGCTGTTTTTT.

The chain recombines TRBV5-5 with TRBJ1-6, with unresolved D. The ends were cut back, 6 bases at V and 3 bases at J, with 7 bases in the middle. Per germline, CDR1 SGHKS and CDR2 YYEKEE (reference sequence). CDR3 length: 13 residues. CDR3 in amino acids: CASTTGYNSPLHF. CDR3 DNA sequence: TGTGCCAGCACGACGGGCTATAATTCACCCCTCCACTTT.

This chain joins TRBV3-1 (or the pseudogene TRBV3-2) and TRBJ1-4; a possible D gene is TRBD1 (5 bases). V was trimmed by 5 bases and J by 7 bases, leaving 14 bases between them. Germline-derived CDR1 and CDR2 are LGHDT and YNNKEL (reference sequence). This CDR3 is 14 amino acids long. DNA of the CDR3: TGTGCCAGCAGCTCTCGCAGGGATTCTGAAAAACTGTTTTTT. Its translation is CASSSRRDSEKLFF.

V gene TRBV28 combines with J gene TRBJ1-2; no reliable D call. The germline V and J ends were trimmed by 6 bases and 4 bases, with 15 bases remaining between them. The CDR3 runs 14 residues. Germline CDR1 reads MDHEN; CDR2 reads SYDVKM. DNA for the CDR3: TGTGCCAGCAGGCCCCCCCCGGCCTCCTATGGCTACACCTTC. This translates into CASRPPPASYGYTF.

The gene calls are TRBV19 and TRBJ2-3; 12 bases agree with TRBD2. The ends lost 1 base at V and 5 bases at J; junction bases unmatched: 13. The CDR3 runs 19 residues. CDR1 and CDR2 from the germline V gene are LNHDA and SQIVND (reference sequence). CDR3 nucleotide sequence: TGTGCCAGTAGTATAGTGGCTAGCGGGGGGGCACGGTCGGGAGATACGCAGTATTTT. This gives the protein CASSIVASGGARSGDTQYF.

The rearrangement links TRBV11-2 to TRBJ1-2; 9 bases are a match to TRBD1. The germline V gene has CDR1 SGHAT and CDR2 FQNNGV. The CDR3 runs 15 residues. The ends lost 5 bases at V and 7 bases at J; junction bases unmatched: 11. In DNA form, the CDR3 reads TGTGCCAGCAGCGTCACCGGGACAGGGTACTTTGGCTACACCTTC. Translating it yields CASSVTGTGYFGYTF. The full variable domain, rest sourced from reference TRBV11-2 and TRBJ1-2, is EAGVAQSPRYKIIEKRQSVAFWCNPISGHATLYWYQQILGQGPKLLIQFQNNGVVDDSQLPKDRFSAERLKGVDSTLKIQPAKLEDSAVYLCASSVTGTGYFGYTFGSGTRLTVV.

The V call is TRBV9, the J call TRBJ2-7; possible D gene TRBD1, 6 bases. The CDR3 contains 14 residues. Germline CDR1 is SGDLS and CDR2 is YYNGEE. V dropped 4 bases and J dropped 3 bases, with 14 bases sitting between them. The CDR3 loop reads CASSPFGTFYEQYF. The CDR3, as DNA: TGTGCCAGCAGCCCCTTCGGGACATTCTACGAGCAGTACTTC.